These T cell receptor beta chains were read from a single sample in a study of OX40 agonist ivuxolimab in advanced cancers. The protocol was immunoSEQ multiplex PCR, while the TCRdb copy is restricted to in-frame clones and leaves out a portion. Among 60,000 to 75,000 clones, 90% to 95% were seen once, and the ten largest hold roughly 4.1%. The sequenced sample was CD4+ or CD8+ T cells sorted from blood, obtained in a trial of the OX40 agonist ivuxolimab. The receptor set was obtained from an adult with an advanced solid tumor such as melanoma, head and neck, liver or kidney cancer. The CDR3 runs from the conserved cysteine through the conserved F or W. Each record gives: clone size, V gene, J gene, D gene, CDR3 protein, CDR3 DNA. D genes are given only for firm matches. Clone sizes are given selectively: once, few, many, or a class where the clone is expanded.

.,TRBV11-2,TRBJ1-1,.,CASISSRGTEAFF,TGTGCCAGCATCTCGAGTCGAGGGACTGAAGCTTTCTTT
.,TRBV6-5,TRBJ1-4,TRBD1,CASRKGTGGYEKLFF,TGTGCCAGCAGGAAGGGGACAGGGGGCTATGAAAAACTGTTTTTT
.,TRBV29-1,TRBJ2-7,.,CSVVQGYEQYF,TGCAGCGTTGTACAGGGATACGAGCAGTACTTC
.,TRBV27,TRBJ2-7,TRBD1,CASSWDRGYEQYF,TGTGCCAGCAGTTGGGACAGGGGGTATGAGCAGTACTTC
.,TRBV27,TRBJ1-1,TRBD1,CASRAPGQGNTEAFF,TGTGCCAGCAGAGCCCCGGGACAGGGGAACACTGAAGCTTTCTTT
.,TRBV7-9,TRBJ2-5,TRBD1,CASSSDRDQETQYF,TGTGCCAGCAGCTCCGACAGGGACCAAGAGACCCAGTACTTC
.,TRBV7-9,TRBJ2-1,.,CASSTASVIDEQFF,TGTGCCAGCAGCACTGCTAGCGTCATAGATGAGCAGTTCTTC
.,TRBV6-5,TRBJ1-1,.,CASSYRVAGLTEAFF,TGTGCCAGCAGTTACCGGGTCGCCGGATTGACTGAAGCTTTCTTT
.,TRBV7-6,TRBJ2-5,TRBD2,CASSRGVGETQYF,TGTGCCAGCAGCCGGGGGGTGGGTGAGACCCAGTACTTC
few,TRBV7-2,TRBJ2-1,TRBD2,CASSSDGTSGNKQFF,TGTGCCAGCAGCTCGGATGGGACTAGCGGCAATAAGCAGTTCTTC
.,TRBV7-3,TRBJ2-1,.,CASSLVGGGNEQFF,TGTGCCAGCAGCTTGGTAGGAGGGGGGAATGAGCAGTTCTTC
.,TRBV15,TRBJ2-3,TRBD2,CATSRDRLLAGSADTQYF,TGTGCCACCAGCAGAGATAGGCTACTAGCGGGTTCAGCAGATACGCAGTATTTT
.,TRBV29-1,TRBJ2-7,.,CSVAYGAHEQYF,TGCAGCGTCGCGTACGGGGCCCACGAGCAGTACTTC
once,TRBV19,TRBJ2-7,TRBD1,CASSMGTGDYEQYF,TGTGCCAGTAGTATGGGGACAGGGGACTACGAGCAGTACTTC
.,TRBV19,TRBJ2-5,TRBD2,CASSVLAGGRETQYF,TGTGCCAGTAGTGTCCTAGCGGGAGGTCGGGAGACCCAGTACTTC
.,TRBV13,TRBJ2-1,.,CASRPPLAGEQFF,TGTGCCAGCAGACCTCCACTAGCAGGCGAGCAGTTCTTC
.,TRBV6-5,TRBJ1-5,.,CASSQSFGNQPQHF,TGTGCCAGCAGTCAGTCGTTTGGCAATCAGCCCCAGCATTTT
.,TRBV28,TRBJ2-7,.,CASSPRIYEQYF,TGTGCCAGCAGTCCTCGAATCTACGAGCAGTACTTC
once,TRBV2,TRBJ1-5,.,CASAPRDISNQPQHF,TGTGCCAGCGCTCCCCGGGATATCAGCAATCAGCCCCAGCATTTT
.,TRBV9,TRBJ2-7,TRBD1,CASSPGTGRGYEQYF,TGTGCCAGCAGCCCAGGGACAGGGAGGGGCTACGAGCAGTACTTC
.,TRBV7-2,TRBJ2-7,.,CASSWGTGLSYEQYF,TGTGCCAGCAGCTGGGGGACGGGACTCTCCTACGAGCAGTACTTC